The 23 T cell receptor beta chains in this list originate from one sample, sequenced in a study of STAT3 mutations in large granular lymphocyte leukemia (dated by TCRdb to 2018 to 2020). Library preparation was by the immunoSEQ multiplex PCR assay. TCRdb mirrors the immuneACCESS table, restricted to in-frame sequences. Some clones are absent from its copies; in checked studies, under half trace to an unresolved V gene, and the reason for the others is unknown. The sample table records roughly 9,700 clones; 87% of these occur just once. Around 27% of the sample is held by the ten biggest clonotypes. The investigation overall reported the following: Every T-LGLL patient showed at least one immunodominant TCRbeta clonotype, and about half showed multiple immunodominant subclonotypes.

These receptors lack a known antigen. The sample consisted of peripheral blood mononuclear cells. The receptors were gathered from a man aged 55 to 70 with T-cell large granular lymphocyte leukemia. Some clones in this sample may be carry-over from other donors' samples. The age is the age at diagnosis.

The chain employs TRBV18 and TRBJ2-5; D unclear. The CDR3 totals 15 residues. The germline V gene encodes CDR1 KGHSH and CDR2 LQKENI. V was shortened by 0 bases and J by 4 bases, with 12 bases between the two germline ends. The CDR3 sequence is CASSPPLGNRETQYF. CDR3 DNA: TGTGCCAGCTCACCACCGTTGGGGAATAGAGAGACCCAGTACTTC. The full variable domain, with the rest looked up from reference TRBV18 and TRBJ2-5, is NAGVMQNPRHLVRRRGQEARLRCSPMKGHSHVYWYRQLPEEGLKFMVYLQKENIIDESGMPKERFSAEFPKEGPSILRIQQVVRGDSAAYFCASSPPLGNRETQYFGPGTRLLVL.

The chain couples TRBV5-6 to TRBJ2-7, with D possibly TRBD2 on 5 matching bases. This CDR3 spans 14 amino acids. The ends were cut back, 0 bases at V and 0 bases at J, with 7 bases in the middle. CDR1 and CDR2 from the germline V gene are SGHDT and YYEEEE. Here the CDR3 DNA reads TGTGCCAGCAGCTTGGGGGGAGACTCCTACGAGCAGTACTTC. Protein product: CASSLGGDSYEQYF.

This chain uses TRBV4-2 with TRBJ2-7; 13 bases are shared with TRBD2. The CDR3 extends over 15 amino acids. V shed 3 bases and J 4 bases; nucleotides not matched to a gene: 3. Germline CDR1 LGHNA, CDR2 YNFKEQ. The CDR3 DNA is TGTGCCAGCAGCCAGGGACTAGCGGGATTGTACGAGCAGTACTTC. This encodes CASSQGLAGLYEQYF.

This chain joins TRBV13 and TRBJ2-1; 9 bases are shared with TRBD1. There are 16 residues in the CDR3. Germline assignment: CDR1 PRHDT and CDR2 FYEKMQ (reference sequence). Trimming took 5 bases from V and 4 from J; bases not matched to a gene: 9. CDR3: CASSLLRTGDYNEQFF. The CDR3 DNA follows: TGTGCCAGCAGCCTCCTGAGGACAGGGGATTACAATGAGCAGTTCTTC.

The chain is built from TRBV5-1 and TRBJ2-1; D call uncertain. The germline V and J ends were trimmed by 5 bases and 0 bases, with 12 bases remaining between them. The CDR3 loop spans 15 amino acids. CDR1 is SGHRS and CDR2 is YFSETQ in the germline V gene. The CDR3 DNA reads TGCGCCAGCAGTTCAGTTAGGAGCTCCTACAATGAGCAGTTCTTC. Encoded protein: CASSSVRSSYNEQFF.

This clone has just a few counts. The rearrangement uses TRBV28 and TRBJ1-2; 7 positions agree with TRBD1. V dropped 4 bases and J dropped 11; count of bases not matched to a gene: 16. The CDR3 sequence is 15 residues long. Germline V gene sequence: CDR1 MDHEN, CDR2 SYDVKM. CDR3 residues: CASSSVPPNRGIYTF. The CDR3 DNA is TGTGCCAGCAGTTCGGTCCCTCCTAACAGGGGAATTTACACCTTC.

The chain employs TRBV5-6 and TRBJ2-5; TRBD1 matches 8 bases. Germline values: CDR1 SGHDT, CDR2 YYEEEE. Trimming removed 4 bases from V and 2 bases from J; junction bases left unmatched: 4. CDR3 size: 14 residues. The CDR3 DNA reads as TGTGCCAGCAGCGGTGGACAGGGTCAAGAGACCCAGTACTTC. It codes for CASSGGQGQETQYF.

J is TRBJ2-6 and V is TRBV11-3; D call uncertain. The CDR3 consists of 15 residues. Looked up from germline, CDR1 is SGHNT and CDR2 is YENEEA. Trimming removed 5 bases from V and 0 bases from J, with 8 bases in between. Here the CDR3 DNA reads TGTGCCAGCAGCCCGGGCGTCTCTGGGGCCAACGTCCTGACTTTC. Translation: CASSPGVSGANVLTF.

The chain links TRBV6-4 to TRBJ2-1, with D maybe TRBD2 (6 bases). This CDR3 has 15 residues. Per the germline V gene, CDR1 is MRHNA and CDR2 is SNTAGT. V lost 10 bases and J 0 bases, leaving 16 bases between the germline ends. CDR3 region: CATGYSGSSYNEQFF. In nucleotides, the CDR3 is TGTGCCACGGGCTATAGCGGAAGCTCCTACAATGAGCAGTTCTTC.

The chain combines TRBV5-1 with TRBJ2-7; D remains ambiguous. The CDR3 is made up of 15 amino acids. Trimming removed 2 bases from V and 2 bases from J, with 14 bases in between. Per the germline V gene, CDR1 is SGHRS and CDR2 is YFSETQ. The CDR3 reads CASSLSAQPAYEQYF. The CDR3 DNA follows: TGCGCCAGCAGCTTAAGTGCCCAACCTGCCTACGAGCAGTACTTC.

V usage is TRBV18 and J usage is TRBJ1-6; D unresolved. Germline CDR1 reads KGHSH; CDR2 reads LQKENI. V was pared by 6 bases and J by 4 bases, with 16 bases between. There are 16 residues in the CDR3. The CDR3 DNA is TGTGCCAGCTCTAATCTGGCAGCTCAGTATAATTCACCCCTCCACTTT. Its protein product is CASSNLAAQYNSPLHF. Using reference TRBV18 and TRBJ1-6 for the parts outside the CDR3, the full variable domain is NAGVMQNPRHLVRRRGQEARLRCSPMKGHSHVYWYRQLPEEGLKFMVYLQKENIIDESGMPKERFSAEFPKEGPSILRIQQVVRGDSAAYFCASSNLAAQYNSPLHFGNGTRLTVT.

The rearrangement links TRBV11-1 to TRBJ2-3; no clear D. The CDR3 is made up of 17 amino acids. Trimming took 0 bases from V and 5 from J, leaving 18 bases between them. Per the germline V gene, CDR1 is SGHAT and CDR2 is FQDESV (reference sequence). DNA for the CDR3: TGTGCCAGCAGCTTAGCCCGCGAGGCCCTGAATGGAGATACGCAGTATTTT. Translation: CASSLAREALNGDTQYF.

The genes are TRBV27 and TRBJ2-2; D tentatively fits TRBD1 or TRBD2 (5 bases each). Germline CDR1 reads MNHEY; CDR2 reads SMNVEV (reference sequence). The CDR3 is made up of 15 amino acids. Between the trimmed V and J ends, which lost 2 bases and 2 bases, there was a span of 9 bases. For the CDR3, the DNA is TGTGCCAGCAGTTTACGTGGGGGAAACACCGGGGAGCTGTTTTTT. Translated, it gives CASSLRGGNTGELFF.

The CDR3: CASSREGLGDNEQFF. CDR3 DNA: TGTGCCAGCAGCCGAGAAGGCCTAGGGGACAATGAGCAGTTCTTC. The chain is built from TRBV7-2 and TRBJ2-1, with D possibly matching TRBD1 (5 bases). CDR3 length equals 15 residues. Germline V gene lookup returns CDR1 SGHTA and CDR2 FQGNSA. Trimming shortened V by 5 bases and J by 5 bases, and 16 bases separated the two germline ends.

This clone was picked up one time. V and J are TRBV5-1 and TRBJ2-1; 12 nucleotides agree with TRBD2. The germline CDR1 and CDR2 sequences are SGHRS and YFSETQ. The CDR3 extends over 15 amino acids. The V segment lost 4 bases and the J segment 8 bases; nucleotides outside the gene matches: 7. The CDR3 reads CASSLTSGSGDEQFF. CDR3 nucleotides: TGCGCCAGCAGCCTGACTAGCGGGAGTGGCGATGAGCAGTTCTTC.

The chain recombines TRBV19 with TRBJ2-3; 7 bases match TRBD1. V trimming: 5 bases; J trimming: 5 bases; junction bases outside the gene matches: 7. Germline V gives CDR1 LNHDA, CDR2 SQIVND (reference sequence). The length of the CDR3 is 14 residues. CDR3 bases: TGTGCCAGTAGTTGGGGACAGTCGGGAGATACGCAGTATTTT. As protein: CASSWGQSGDTQYF.

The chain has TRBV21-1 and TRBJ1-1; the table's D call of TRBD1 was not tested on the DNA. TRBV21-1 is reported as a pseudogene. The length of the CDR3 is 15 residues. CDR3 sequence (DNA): TGTGCCAGCAGCAACGCAGGGGGCGCGAGCACTGAAGCTTTCTTT. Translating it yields CASSNAGGASTEAFF.

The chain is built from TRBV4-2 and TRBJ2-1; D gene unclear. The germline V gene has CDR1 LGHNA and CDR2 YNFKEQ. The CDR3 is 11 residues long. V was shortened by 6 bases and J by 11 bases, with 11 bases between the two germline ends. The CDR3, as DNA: TGTGCCAGCAGTCGACCCCCCCAGCAGTTCTTC. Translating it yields CASSRPPQQFF.

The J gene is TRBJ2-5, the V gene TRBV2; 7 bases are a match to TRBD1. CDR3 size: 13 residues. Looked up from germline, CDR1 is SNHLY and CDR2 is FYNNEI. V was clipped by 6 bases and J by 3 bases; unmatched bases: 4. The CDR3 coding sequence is TGTGCCAGCAGCGGACAGGAGAAAGAGACCCAGTACTTC. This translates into CASSGQEKETQYF.

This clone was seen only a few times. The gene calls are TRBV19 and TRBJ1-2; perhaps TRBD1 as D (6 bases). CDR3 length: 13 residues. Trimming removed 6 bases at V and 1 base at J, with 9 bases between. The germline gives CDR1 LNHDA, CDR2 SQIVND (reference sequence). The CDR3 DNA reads TGTGCCAGTAGGCGGACAGTTAACTATGGCTACACCTTC. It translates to CASRRTVNYGYTF.

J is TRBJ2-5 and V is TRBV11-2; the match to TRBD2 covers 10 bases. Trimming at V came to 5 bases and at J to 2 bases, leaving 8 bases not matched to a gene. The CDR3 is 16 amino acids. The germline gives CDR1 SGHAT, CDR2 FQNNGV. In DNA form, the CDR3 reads TGTGCCAGCAGCCCCCAGGGACTAGCGCCTCAAGAGACCCAGTACTTC. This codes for CASSPQGLAPQETQYF.

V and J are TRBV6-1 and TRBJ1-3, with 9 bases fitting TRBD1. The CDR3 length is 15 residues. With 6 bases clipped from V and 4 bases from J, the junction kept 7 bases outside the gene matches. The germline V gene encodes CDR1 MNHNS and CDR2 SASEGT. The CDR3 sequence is CASRLTGGFGNTIYF. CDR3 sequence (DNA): TGTGCCAGCAGGCTTACAGGGGGCTTCGGAAACACCATATATTTT.

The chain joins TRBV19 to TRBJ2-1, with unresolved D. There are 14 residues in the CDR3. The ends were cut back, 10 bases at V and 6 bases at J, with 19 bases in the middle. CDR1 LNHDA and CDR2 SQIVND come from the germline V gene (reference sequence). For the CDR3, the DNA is TGTGCCACCCACCCCTGGGGAAAACCCAATGAGCAGTTCTTC. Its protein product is CATHPWGKPNEQFF.